Each of the 27 T cell receptor beta chains below was sequenced from the same sample in a study of blood T cell repertoires in COVID-19. Produced via immunoSEQ multiplex PCR; TCRdb's table is partial and in-frame only. The data contain about 500,000 clones, 89% of them singletons. The sequencing sample was made of peripheral blood. These receptors originate from a young man with COVID-19, enrolled during active disease.

This sequence joins TRBV5-1 and TRBJ1-2, with TRBD1 matching over 10 bases. The CDR3 is 17 residues long. Germline-derived CDR1 and CDR2 are SGHRS and YFSETQ. The ends lost 2 bases at V and 7 bases at J; junction bases unmatched: 14. CDR3 in amino acids: CASSFGDRGRDRVGYTF. The CDR3 region has the DNA TGCGCCAGCAGCTTCGGCGACAGGGGGCGAGATAGAGTTGGCTACACCTTC.

V is TRBV4-1 and J is TRBJ2-7; 10 positions match TRBD2. The CDR3 runs 17 residues. The V segment lost 3 bases and the J segment 2 bases; nucleotides outside the gene matches: 10. The germline V gene has CDR1 MGHRA and CDR2 YSYEKL. The CDR3 region has the DNA TGCGCCAGCAGCCAGACCTTTGGACTAGCGGAAACCTACGAGCAGTACTTC. This sequence encodes CASSQTFGLAETYEQYF.

This clone appeared once. The rearrangement links TRBV6-5 to TRBJ1-1; the D is unclear. The germline gives CDR1 MNHEY, CDR2 SVGAGI. The CDR3 covers 13 residues. V dropped 8 bases and J dropped 4 bases, with 14 bases sitting between them. CDR3 coding DNA: TGTGCCAGCTGCCCACGCGGGTCCACTGAAGCTTTCTTT. It encodes CASCPRGSTEAFF.

This clone was seen more than once but under ten times. The rearrangement joins TRBV24-1 to TRBJ2-1; 8 bases fit TRBD1. The CDR3 has 16 residues. Germline CDR1 and CDR2: KGHDR and SFDVKD. After removal of 1 base from V and 7 bases from J, the junction contained 8 bases not matched to a gene. CDR3 loop: CATSDLGRGQTNEQFF. The DNA of the CDR3 is TGTGCCACCAGTGATTTAGGCAGGGGGCAGACAAATGAGCAGTTCTTC.

The V gene is TRBV9, the J gene TRBJ2-5; 7 nucleotides match TRBD1. Per the germline V gene, CDR1 is SGDLS and CDR2 is YYNGEE. V lost 4 bases and J lost 2; bases outside the gene matches: 8. The CDR3 is 15 residues long. CDR3 in amino acids: CASSRGRVEQETQYF. The CDR3 DNA follows: TGTGCCAGCAGCAGGGGGCGCGTGGAGCAAGAGACCCAGTACTTC.

The V and J genes are TRBV13 and TRBJ2-5; D possibly corresponds to TRBD1 (5 bases). The CDR3 length is 13 residues. V was trimmed by 5 bases and J by 5 bases, leaving 12 bases between them. The germline gives CDR1 PRHDT, CDR2 FYEKMQ (reference sequence). Written as DNA, the CDR3 is TGTGCCAGCAGCCTCGACAGCAGGGAGACCCAGTACTTC. This gives the protein CASSLDSRETQYF.

V is TRBV10-1 and J is TRBJ2-7; 7 nucleotides agree with TRBD1. Germline V gene data show CDR1 as WNHNN and CDR2 as SYGVQD (reference sequence). The V segment lost 0 bases and the J segment 0 bases; nucleotides outside the gene matches: 2. The CDR3 spans 15 residues. CDR3: CASSESRDSSYEQYF. In DNA, the CDR3 is TGCGCCAGCAGTGAGTCTAGGGACAGCTCCTACGAGCAGTACTTC.

The chain recombines TRBV5-1 with TRBJ2-5; TRBD1 might be the D (6 bases). Germline lookup yields CDR1 SGHRS and CDR2 YFSETQ. The CDR3 sequence is 16 residues long. V was trimmed by 7 bases and J by 4 bases, leaving 23 bases between them. CDR3 protein: CASSRTDRSIRETQYF. CDR3 DNA: TGCGCCAGCTCCCGGACGGACAGATCGATTAGAGAGACCCAGTACTTC.

J is TRBJ2-4 and V is TRBV5-1, with 7 positions matching TRBD2. There are 15 residues in the CDR3. The germline V gene encodes CDR1 SGHRS and CDR2 YFSETQ. V shed 2 bases, J shed 8 bases, and the junction held 10 bases outside the gene matches. CDR3 sequence (DNA): TGCGCCAGCAGCTTAGGGAAGGAGCGGGGATACATTCAGTACTTC. This sequence encodes CASSLGKERGYIQYF.

The chain links TRBV19 to TRBJ1-5; 9 bases map to TRBD1. The CDR3 is 15 residues long. Germline trimming cut 6 bases from V and 0 bases from J; bases unmatched to any gene: 3. The germline V gene has CDR1 LNHDA and CDR2 SQIVND (reference sequence). DNA of the CDR3: TGTGCCAGTAGAACGGACAGGGGTAGCAATCAGCCCCAGCATTTT. It yields the protein CASRTDRGSNQPQHF.

The rearrangement joins TRBV5-1 to TRBJ2-6; D possibly corresponds to TRBD1 (5 bases). Germline CDR1 reads SGHRS; CDR2 reads YFSETQ. The CDR3 spans 16 residues. The V gene lost 2 bases and the J gene lost 0 bases, with 9 bases spanning the gap. Here the CDR3 reads CASSFGQLSGANVLTF. CDR3 nucleotides: TGCGCCAGCAGCTTTGGACAACTCTCTGGGGCCAACGTCCTGACTTTC.

This clone was picked up one time. The DNA for the CDR3 is TGTGCCAGTACCGACAGGGGGAACACTGAAGCTTTCTTT. This translates into CASTDRGNTEAFF. The V gene is TRBV19, the J gene TRBJ1-1; 8 bases line up with TRBD1. From germline, CDR1 is LNHDA and CDR2 SQIVND (reference sequence). The CDR3 has 13 residues. With V trimmed by 7 bases and J by 1 base, 2 bases remained unmatched.

The V and J genes are TRBV5-1 and TRBJ2-2, with 7 bases fitting TRBD1. V shed 1 base, J shed 5 bases, and the junction held 14 bases outside the gene matches. Germline loops: CDR1 SGHRS, CDR2 YFSETQ. The CDR3 sequence is 18 residues long. CDR3 protein: CASSLRSLETGLTGELFF. The DNA of the CDR3 is TGCGCCAGCAGCTTGAGGTCGCTTGAGACAGGGTTAACCGGGGAGCTGTTTTTT. The full variable domain, completed using reference TRBV5-1 and TRBJ2-2, is KAGVTQTPRYLIKTRGQQVTLSCSPISGHRSVSWYQQTPGQGLQFLFEYFSETQRNKGNFPGRFSGRQFSNSRSEMNVSTLELGDSALYLCASSLRSLETGLTGELFFGEGSRLTVL.

The CDR3 nucleotides read TGTGCCAGCAGCTTCAATGTCAGAGAGACCCAGTACTTC. This sequence encodes CASSFNVRETQYF. The gene calls are TRBV7-9 and TRBJ2-5; D ambiguous. This CDR3 has 13 amino acids. The germline V gene encodes CDR1 SEHNR and CDR2 FQNEAQ (reference sequence). Trimming removed 3 bases at V and 4 bases at J, with 9 bases between.

The chain has TRBV12-2 and TRBJ2-2; TRBD1 is the table's D call, not checked against the DNA. TRBV12-2 corresponds to a pseudogene. The CDR3 has 17 amino acids. CDR3 sequence reads: CASRSAGLGGNTGELFF. The CDR3 nucleotides read TGTGCAAGTCGCTCCGCGGGCCTAGGGGGGAACACCGGGGAGCTGTTTTTT.

This clone was recorded once. The V gene is TRBV12-3 or TRBV12-4, the J gene TRBJ2-5; D unresolved. The germline V and J ends were trimmed by 6 bases and 1 base, with 9 bases remaining between them. CDR3 length: 13 amino acids. The CDR3: CASSTGVQETQYF. In DNA, the CDR3 is TGTGCCAGCAGCACCGGAGTCCAAGAGACCCAGTACTTC.

V gene TRBV4-1 combines with J gene TRBJ2-7; D is unresolved. Trimming removed 1 base at V and 6 bases at J, with 16 bases between. Germline V lookup: CDR1 MGHRA, CDR2 YSYEKL. The CDR3 totals 15 residues. For the CDR3, the DNA is TGCGCCAGCAGCCAAGGTCTCCCGTCTATGGTCGAGCAGTACTTC. Translated: CASSQGLPSMVEQYF.

This chain connects TRBV5-4 to TRBJ2-1; D not certain. This CDR3 contains 13 residues. Trimming left V 6 bases short and J 6 bases short, with 13 bases between. Per germline, CDR1 SGHNT and CDR2 YYREEE (reference sequence). The CDR3 loop is CASKNGGPNEQFF. CDR3 bases: TGTGCCAGCAAGAATGGCGGCCCCAATGAGCAGTTCTTC.

Note on this clone: Other DNA variants within this sample encode the same CDR3. The chain couples TRBV5-1 to TRBJ1-2; the match to TRBD1 covers 7 bases. Germline V gene sequence: CDR1 SGHRS, CDR2 YFSETQ. This CDR3 is 12 amino acids long. Trimming removed 4 bases from V and 5 bases from J; junction bases left unmatched: 2. The CDR3 sequence: CASSLDRYGYTF. CDR3 coding DNA: TGCGCCAGCAGCCTGGACAGGTATGGCTACACCTTC.

V is TRBV18 and J is TRBJ2-1; 16 bases match TRBD2. Germline V gene lookup returns CDR1 KGHSH and CDR2 LQKENI. The CDR3 sequence is 19 residues long. V shed 0 bases, J shed 9 bases, and the junction held 11 bases outside the gene matches. Here the CDR3 reads CASSPPGLAGGAGDGEQFF. The DNA of the CDR3 is TGTGCCAGCTCACCACCGGGACTAGCGGGGGGGGCCGGTGACGGTGAGCAGTTCTTC.

The chain links TRBV6-5 to TRBJ2-1; TRBD1 aligns across 10 bases. Germline values: CDR1 MNHEY, CDR2 SVGAGI. With V trimmed by 0 bases and J by 7 bases, 3 bases remained unmatched. The CDR3 covers 15 residues. The CDR3 DNA follows: TGTGCCAGCAGTTACTCGACAGGGGGCGCGAATGAGCAGTTCTTC. It specifies CASSYSTGGANEQFF.

CDR3 amino acids: CASSLSGSASYNSPLHF. CDR3 bases: TGTGCCAGCAGCTTGTCAGGTTCCGCCTCCTATAATTCACCCCTCCACTTT. The V gene is TRBV5-4, the J gene TRBJ1-6; D is unclear. Germline V lookup: CDR1 SGHNT, CDR2 YYREEE (reference sequence). This CDR3 has 17 amino acids. V was clipped by 1 base and J by 0 bases, with 11 bases between them.

The CDR3 bases are TGTGCCATCTACAGCTCCCATGGGTCTGGCTACACCTTC. Protein: CAIYSSHGSGYTF. The chain is built from TRBV6-5 and TRBJ1-2; D is undetermined. Deletions cut 10 bases from V and 7 bases from J, with 19 bases between. The CDR3 totals 13 residues. Germline lookup yields CDR1 MNHEY and CDR2 SVGAGI.

This chain connects TRBV7-3 to TRBJ2-1, with TRBD2 identical over 12 bases. The CDR3 is 19 residues long. Germline lookup yields CDR1 SGHTA and CDR2 FQGTGA. After removal of 5 bases from V and 9 bases from J, the junction contained 20 bases not matched to a gene. The chain's CDR3 is CASSRTSTRLAGDSGEQFF. DNA of the CDR3: TGTGCCAGCAGCCGAACCTCGACCCGACTAGCGGGAGATTCCGGTGAGCAGTTCTTC. Full variable domain (outside the CDR3, taken from reference TRBV7-3 and TRBJ2-1): GAGVSQTPSNKVTEKGKYVELRCDPISGHTALYWYRQSLGQGPEFLIYFQGTGAADDSGLPNDRFFAVRPEGSVSTLKIQRTERGDSAVYLCASSRTSTRLAGDSGEQFFGPGTRLTVL.

The rearrangement uses TRBV7-2 and TRBJ2-7, with D perhaps TRBD2 (5 bases). Trimming shortened V by 4 bases and J by 5 bases, and 24 bases separated the two germline ends. From germline, CDR1 is SGHTA and CDR2 FQGNSA. The CDR3 is made up of 17 amino acids. CDR3 bases: TGTGCCAGCAGCTCCGGTAGAGCGGCTGGTCAGGTCCACGAGCAGTACTTC. Translation gives CASSSGRAAGQVHEQYF.

The chain recombines TRBV5-1 with TRBJ2-1, with 13 bases matching TRBD2. The CDR3 consists of 15 residues. Germline loops: CDR1 SGHRS, CDR2 YFSETQ. J gave up 5 bases and V 4 bases, and 3 bases lay outside the gene matches. As DNA, the CDR3 is TGCGCCAGCAGCGAGGGACTAGCGGGAAACAATGAGCAGTTCTTC. Translated, it gives CASSEGLAGNNEQFF.

This clone was counted once. V is TRBV9 and J is TRBJ1-1; D possibly corresponds to TRBD1 (5 bases). CDR3 size: 14 residues. With 3 bases removed from V and 4 bases from J, the gap between germline ends came to 13 bases. Germline CDR1 SGDLS, CDR2 YYNGEE. DNA for the CDR3: TGTGCCAGCAGCGCACATGGGGGGGGCACTGAAGCTTTCTTT. The encoded protein is CASSAHGGGTEAFF.